The 5 T cell receptor beta chains listed next were all sequenced from one sample in a study of CD8 T cells in ankylosing spondylitis. MiXCR, run by TCRdb on the 5' RACE reads, gives a single entry per CDR3 protein. The table shows 210,000 or so distinct CDR3 sequences, with 8% to 10% occurring only once. Source material: blood, either unsorted or a sorted T cell fraction (not recorded which). The receptors here all came from a female donor with ankylosing spondylitis or in good health (not recorded which).

This clonotype showed up many times. The chain uses TRBV4-3 and TRBJ2-1; 9 bases map to TRBD2. V shed 1 base, J shed 2 bases, and the junction held 9 bases outside the gene matches. CDR3 length: 18 amino acids. CDR1 LGHNA and CDR2 YSLEER come from the germline V gene. CDR3 sequence reads: CASSQGPSGGITYNEQFF. CDR3 nucleotides: TGCGCCAGCAGCCAAGGCCCGAGCGGGGGGATAACCTACAATGAGCAGTTCTTC.

CDR3 in DNA: TGTGCCAGCAGCTTAAAGCCCGAAAGCTCCTACGAGCAGTACTTC. Its translation: CASSLKPESSYEQYF. The chain joins TRBV7-3 to TRBJ2-7; no clear D gene. Trimming removed 1 base from V and 0 bases from J, with 10 bases in between. Germline loops: CDR1 SGHTA, CDR2 FQGTGA. This CDR3 has 15 amino acids.

The table lists this clonotype with many counts. The gene calls are TRBV20-1 and TRBJ2-1, with D uncertain. CDR1 is DFQATT, CDR2 SNEGSKA, per germline (reference sequence). V was cut by 0 bases and J by 0 bases, with 6 bases left in between. CDR3 length: 14 amino acids. CDR3 amino acids: CSARERSSYNEQFF. CDR3 bases: TGCAGTGCTAGAGAGAGGAGCTCCTACAATGAGCAGTTCTTC.

This clonotype was seen ten or more times. The rearrangement uses TRBV10-3 and TRBJ1-5; the D gene is possibly TRBD1 (5 bases). Trimming took off 0 bases at V and 7 bases at J, with 10 bases between the two ends. From germline, CDR1 is ENHRY and CDR2 SYGVKD. This CDR3 is built from 14 residues. CDR3 sequence reads: CAISESPGDQPQHF. The CDR3 bases are TGTGCCATCAGTGAGTCTCCGGGGGACCAGCCCCAGCATTTT.

This clonotype showed up many times. The CDR3 DNA reads as TGTGCCAGCAGCTTAGGGACAGGTGAACCCTACGAGCAGTACTTC. It is translated as CASSLGTGEPYEQYF. The V and J genes are TRBV7-2 and TRBJ2-7; the match to TRBD1 covers 7 bases. Germline CDR1 and CDR2: SGHTA and FQGNSA. V lost 1 base to trimming and J lost 2 bases; unmatched junction nucleotides: 5. The CDR3 totals 15 residues. Drawing the rest from reference TRBV7-2 and TRBJ2-7, the complete variable domain is GAGVSQSPSNKVTEKGKDVELRCDPISGHTALYWYRQSLGQGLEFLIYFQGNSAPDKSGLPSDRFSAERTGGSVSTLTIQRTQQEDSAVYLCASSLGTGEPYEQYFGPGTRLTVT.